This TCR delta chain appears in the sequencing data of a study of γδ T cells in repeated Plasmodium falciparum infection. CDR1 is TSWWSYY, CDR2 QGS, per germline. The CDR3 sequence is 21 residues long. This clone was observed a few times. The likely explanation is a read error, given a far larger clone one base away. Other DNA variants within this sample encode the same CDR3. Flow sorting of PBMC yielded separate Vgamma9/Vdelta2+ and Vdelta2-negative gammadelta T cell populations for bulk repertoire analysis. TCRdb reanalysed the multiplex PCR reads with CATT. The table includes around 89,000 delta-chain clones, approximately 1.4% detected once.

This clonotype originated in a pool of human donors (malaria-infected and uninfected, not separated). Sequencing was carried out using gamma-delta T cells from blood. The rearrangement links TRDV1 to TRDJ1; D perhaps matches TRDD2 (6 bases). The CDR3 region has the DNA TGTGCCCTTGGGGTTCAAGGGTGGCTCCTACTTCGTACTTCGTACACCGATAAACTCATCTTT. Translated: CALGVQGWLLLRTSYTDKLIF.